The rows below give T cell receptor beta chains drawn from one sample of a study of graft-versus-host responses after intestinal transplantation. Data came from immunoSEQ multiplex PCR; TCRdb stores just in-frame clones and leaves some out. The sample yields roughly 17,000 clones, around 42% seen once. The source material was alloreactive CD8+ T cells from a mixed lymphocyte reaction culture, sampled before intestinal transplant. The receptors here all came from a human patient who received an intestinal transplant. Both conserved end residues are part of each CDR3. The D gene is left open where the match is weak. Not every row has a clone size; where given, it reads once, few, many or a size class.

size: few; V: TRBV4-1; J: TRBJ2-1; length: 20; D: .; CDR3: CASSQDPGLPPTSSYNEQFF; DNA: TGCGCCAGCAGCCAAGATCCGGGACTTCCCCCCACGAGCTCCTACAATGAGCAGTTCTTC
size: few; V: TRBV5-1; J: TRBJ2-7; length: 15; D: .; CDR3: CASSDGGGAPHEQYF; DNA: TGCGCCAGCAGCGATGGGGGAGGAGCCCCCCACGAGCAGTACTTC
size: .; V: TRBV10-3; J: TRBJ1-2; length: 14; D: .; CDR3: CATKGKGLRSGYTF; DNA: TGTGCCACGAAAGGAAAGGGCCTGAGAAGTGGCTACACCTTC
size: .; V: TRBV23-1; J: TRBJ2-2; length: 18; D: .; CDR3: CASSQLERTAANTGELFF; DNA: TGCGCCAGCAGTCAACTGGAACGGACCGCTGCGAACACCGGGGAGCTGTTTTTT
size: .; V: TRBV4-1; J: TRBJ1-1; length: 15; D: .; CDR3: CASIPIPAGNTEAFF; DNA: TGCGCCAGCATACCAATACCCGCAGGGAACACTGAAGCTTTCTTT
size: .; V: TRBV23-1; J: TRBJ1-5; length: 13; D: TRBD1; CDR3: CASNQGANQPQHF; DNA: TGCGCCAGCAATCAGGGGGCAAATCAGCCCCAGCATTTT
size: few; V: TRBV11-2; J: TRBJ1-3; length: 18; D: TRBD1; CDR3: CASSLNTGQGRSGNTIYF; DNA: TGTGCCAGCAGCTTAAATACAGGACAGGGGAGATCTGGAAACACCATATATTTT
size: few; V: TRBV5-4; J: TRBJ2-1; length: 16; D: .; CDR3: CASSQYLGPVGNEQFF; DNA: TGTGCCAGCAGCCAATACCTCGGGCCGGTAGGGAATGAGCAGTTCTTC
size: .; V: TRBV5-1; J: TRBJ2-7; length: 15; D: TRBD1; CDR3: CASSLEDRGLNEQYF; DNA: TGCGCCAGCAGCTTGGAAGACAGGGGGCTAAACGAGCAGTACTTC
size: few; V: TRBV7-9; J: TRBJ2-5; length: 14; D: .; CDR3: CASSLGNRVETQYF; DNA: TGTGCCAGCAGCTTAGGTAACAGGGTAGAGACCCAGTACTTC
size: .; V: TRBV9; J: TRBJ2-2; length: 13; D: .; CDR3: CASSLLDGGELFF; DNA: TGTGCCAGCAGCCTACTCGACGGCGGGGAGCTGTTTTTT
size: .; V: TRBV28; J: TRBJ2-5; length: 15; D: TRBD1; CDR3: CASSNGQGYQETQYF; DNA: TGTGCCAGCAGCAATGGACAGGGGTACCAAGAGACCCAGTACTTC
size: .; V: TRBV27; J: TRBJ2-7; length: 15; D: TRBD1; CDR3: CASSRETGPSYEQYF; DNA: TGTGCCAGCAGTAGGGAGACAGGGCCGTCCTACGAGCAGTACTTC
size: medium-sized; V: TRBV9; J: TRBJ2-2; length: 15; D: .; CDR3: CASSVGGAETGELFF; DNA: TGTGCCAGCAGCGTGGGCGGGGCCGAGACCGGGGAGCTGTTTTTT
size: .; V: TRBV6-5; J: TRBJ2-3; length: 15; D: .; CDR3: CASSYSPFNTDTQYF; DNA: TGTGCCAGCAGTTACTCGCCGTTTAACACAGATACGCAGTATTTT
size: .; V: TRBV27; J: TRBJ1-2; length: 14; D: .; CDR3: CASSLSGANYGYTF; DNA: TGTGCCAGCAGTTTATCGGGAGCTAACTATGGCTACACCTTC
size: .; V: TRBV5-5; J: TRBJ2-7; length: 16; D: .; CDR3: CASSLFSAGSPYEQYF; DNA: TGTGCCAGCAGCTTGTTCTCGGCAGGGAGTCCCTACGAGCAGTACTTC
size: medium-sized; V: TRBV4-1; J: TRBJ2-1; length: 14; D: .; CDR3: CASSQEGLDNEQFF; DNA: TGCGCCAGCAGCCAAGAGGGACTTGACAATGAGCAGTTCTTC
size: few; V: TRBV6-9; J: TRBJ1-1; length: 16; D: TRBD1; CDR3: CASREGQGALNTEAFF; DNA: TGTGCCAGCAGGGAAGGACAGGGGGCTCTGAACACTGAAGCTTTCTTT
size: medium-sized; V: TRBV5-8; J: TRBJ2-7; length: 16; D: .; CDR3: CASSFTSHDVSYEQYF; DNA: TGTGCCAGCAGCTTCACCAGCCACGACGTCTCCTACGAGCAGTACTTC
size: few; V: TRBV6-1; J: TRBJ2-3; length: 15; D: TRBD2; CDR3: CASRPGLAYTDTQYF; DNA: TGTGCCAGCAGACCGGGACTAGCGTATACAGATACGCAGTATTTT
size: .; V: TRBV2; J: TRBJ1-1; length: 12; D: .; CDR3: CASSYIGPEAFF; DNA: TGTGCCAGCAGTTATATCGGGCCTGAAGCTTTCTTT
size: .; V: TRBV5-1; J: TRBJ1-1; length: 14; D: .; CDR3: CASRGGSQTAEAFF; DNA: TGCGCCAGCAGGGGGGGGAGTCAAACGGCTGAAGCTTTCTTT
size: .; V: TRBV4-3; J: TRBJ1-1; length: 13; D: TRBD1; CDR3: CASSPGQGLRAFF; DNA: TGCGCCAGCAGCCCAGGACAGGGATTGAGGGCTTTCTTT
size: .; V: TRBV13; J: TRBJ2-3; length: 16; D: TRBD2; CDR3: CASSLKREDGTDTQYF; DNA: TGTGCCAGCAGCTTAAAGCGGGAGGACGGCACAGATACGCAGTATTTT
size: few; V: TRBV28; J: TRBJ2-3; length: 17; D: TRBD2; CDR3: CASSLEIAGGSGDTQYF; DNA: TGTGCCAGCAGTTTAGAAATAGCGGGAGGGTCTGGGGATACGCAGTATTTT
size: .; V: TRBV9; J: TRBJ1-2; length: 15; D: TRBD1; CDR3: CASSVGRGGIYGYTF; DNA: TGTGCCAGCAGCGTAGGCAGGGGGGGGATCTATGGCTACACCTTC
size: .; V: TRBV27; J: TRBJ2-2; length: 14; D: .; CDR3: CASSLMYSTGELFF; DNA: TGTGCCAGCAGTTTAATGTATAGCACCGGGGAGCTGTTTTTT
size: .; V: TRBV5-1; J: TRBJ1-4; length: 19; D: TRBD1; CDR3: CASSLAPVVDGTEGEKLFF; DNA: TGCGCCAGCAGCTTGGCCCCGGTAGTCGATGGGACAGAGGGAGAAAAACTGTTTTTT
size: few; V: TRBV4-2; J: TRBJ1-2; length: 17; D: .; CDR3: CASSREPAQGSGYGYTF; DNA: TGTGCCAGCAGCCGAGAACCTGCCCAGGGGAGCGGCTATGGCTACACCTTC
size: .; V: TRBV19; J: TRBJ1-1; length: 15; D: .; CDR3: CASSIGKAMNTEAFF; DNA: TGTGCCAGTAGTATAGGCAAGGCGATGAACACTGAAGCTTTCTTT
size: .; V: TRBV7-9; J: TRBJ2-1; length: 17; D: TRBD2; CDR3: CASSPSSPTSGHNEQFF; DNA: TGTGCCAGCAGCCCCTCCTCCCCTACTAGCGGTCACAATGAGCAGTTCTTC
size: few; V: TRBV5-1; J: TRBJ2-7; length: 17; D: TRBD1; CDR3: CASSQYGGQGRLYEQYF; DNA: TGCGCCAGCAGCCAATACGGCGGACAGGGACGTTTGTACGAGCAGTACTTC
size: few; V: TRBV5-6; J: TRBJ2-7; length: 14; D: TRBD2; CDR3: CASSLASSGYEQYF; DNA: TGTGCCAGCAGCTTGGCGTCTAGCGGCTACGAGCAGTACTTC
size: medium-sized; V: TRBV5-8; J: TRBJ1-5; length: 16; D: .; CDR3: CASTYQTRGPNQPQHF; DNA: TGTGCCAGCACCTACCAAACGCGGGGCCCCAATCAGCCCCAGCATTTT
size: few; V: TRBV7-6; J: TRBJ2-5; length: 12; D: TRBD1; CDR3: CASWDSQETQYF; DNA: TGTGCCAGCTGGGACAGCCAAGAGACCCAGTACTTC
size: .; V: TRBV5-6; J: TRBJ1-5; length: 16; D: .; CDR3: CASSPDRKGSNQPQHF; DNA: TGTGCCAGCAGCCCCGATAGGAAGGGGAGCAATCAGCCCCAGCATTTT
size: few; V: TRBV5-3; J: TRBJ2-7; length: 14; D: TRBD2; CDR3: CASSHGAGGYEQYF; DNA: TGTGCCAGCAGCCACGGGGCGGGAGGCTACGAGCAGTACTTC
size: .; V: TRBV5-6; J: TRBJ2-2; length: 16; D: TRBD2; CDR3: CASRTERDLYTGELFF; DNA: TGTGCCAGCAGGACCGAGCGGGACCTATATACCGGGGAGCTGTTTTTT
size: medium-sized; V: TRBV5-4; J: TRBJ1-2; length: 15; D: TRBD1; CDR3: CASSSLGDSLYGYTF; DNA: TGTGCCAGCAGCTCCCTCGGGGACAGCCTCTATGGCTACACCTTC
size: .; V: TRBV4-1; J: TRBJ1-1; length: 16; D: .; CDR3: CASSQDGRPQTTEAFF; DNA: TGCGCCAGCAGCCAAGATGGTCGTCCCCAAACAACTGAAGCTTTCTTT
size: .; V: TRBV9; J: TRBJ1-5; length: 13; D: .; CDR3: CASSIGGNQPQHF; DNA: TGTGCCAGCAGCATAGGTGGCAATCAGCCCCAGCATTTT
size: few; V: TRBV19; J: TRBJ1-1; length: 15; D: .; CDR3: CASRQEGGLNTEAFF; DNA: TGTGCCAGTAGACAGGAGGGTGGGTTGAACACTGAAGCTTTCTTT
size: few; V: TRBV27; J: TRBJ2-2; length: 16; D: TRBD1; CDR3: CASSSGTELFTGELFF; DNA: TGTGCCAGCAGTTCCGGGACAGAGCTATTCACCGGGGAGCTGTTTTTT
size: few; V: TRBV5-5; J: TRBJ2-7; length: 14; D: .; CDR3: CASSLGGNSYEQYF; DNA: TGTGCCAGCAGCTTGGGCGGGAACTCCTACGAGCAGTACTTC
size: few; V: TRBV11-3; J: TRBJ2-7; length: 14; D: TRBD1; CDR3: CASSLGTGFYEQYF; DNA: TGTGCCAGCAGCTTAGGGACAGGTTTTTACGAGCAGTACTTC
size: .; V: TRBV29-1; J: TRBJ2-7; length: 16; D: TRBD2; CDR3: CSVTLASGSRVYEQYF; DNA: TGCAGCGTTACACTCGCTAGCGGGAGTCGGGTCTACGAGCAGTACTTC
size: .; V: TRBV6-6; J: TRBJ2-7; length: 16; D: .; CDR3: CASSYSRPFTPYEQYF; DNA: TGTGCCAGCAGTTACTCGAGACCGTTTACCCCCTACGAGCAGTACTTC
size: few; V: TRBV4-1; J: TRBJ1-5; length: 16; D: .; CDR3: CASSLALGSLDQPQHF; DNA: TGCGCCAGCAGCCTCGCTTTGGGGTCACTGGATCAGCCCCAGCATTTT
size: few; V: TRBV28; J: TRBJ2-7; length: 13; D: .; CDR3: CATQFYWGYEQYF; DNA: TGTGCCACCCAATTCTATTGGGGCTACGAGCAGTACTTC
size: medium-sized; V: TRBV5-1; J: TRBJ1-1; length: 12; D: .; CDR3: CASSLDGEEAFF; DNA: TGCGCCAGCAGCTTGGATGGTGAGGAAGCTTTCTTT
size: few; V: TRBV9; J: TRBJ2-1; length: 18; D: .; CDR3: CASSVATSAASKCNEQFF; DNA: TGTGCCAGCAGCGTAGCCACGTCGGCAGCGAGTAAGTGCAATGAGCAGTTCTTC
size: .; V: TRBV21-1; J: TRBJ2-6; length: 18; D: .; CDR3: CASRCHLATTSRANVLTF; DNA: TGTGCCAGCAGGTGCCATCTAGCTACAACAAGTCGGGCCAACGTCCTGACTTTC